This TCR beta chain emerged from a study of T cell repertoires in ileal Crohn's disease. Study-level background: From the surgical specimen's inflamed ileum, biopsies were taken as M0. Each sample's TCRB immunosequencing used 500 to 550 nanograms of biopsy DNA. General study findings and limits: Clonal expansions were more frequent in active smokers than non-smokers at surgery.

CDR1 is MNHEY, CDR2 SVGAGI, per germline. CDR3 size: 15 residues. V lost 0 bases and J 4 bases, leaving 11 bases between the germline ends. This sample's time point: inflamed ileum from the surgical specimen. A remark on this clone: Its specificity is not known.

Sequencing used immunoSEQ multiplex PCR; TCRdb keeps in-frame clones, though not all of them. The table shows 1,700 or so clones, with 90% occurring only once. The rearrangement uses TRBV6-5 and TRBJ2-3; no firm D call. The sample consisted of ileal tissue. The clonotype was recovered from an adult with Crohn's disease. In DNA form, the CDR3 reads TGTGCCAGCAGTTACTCTACCGGGTTCGCAGATACGCAGTATTTT. The encoded protein is CASSYSTGFADTQYF.